This T cell receptor beta chain is from a study of OX40 agonist ivuxolimab in advanced cancers. Sequencing used immunoSEQ multiplex PCR; TCRdb keeps in-frame clones, though not all of them. The table has 60,000 to 80,000 clones, around 80% seen once; the top ten hold 1.5% to 2%. This clone was counted once. The TCR comes from an adult with an advanced solid tumor such as melanoma, head and neck, liver or kidney cancer. The sample was CD4+ or CD8+ T cells sorted from blood, taken in a trial of the OX40 agonist ivuxolimab.

DNA for the CDR3: TGTGCCAGCAGACTTATCTTTTTGGGGGTGACGCAGTATTTT. This encodes CASRLIFLGVTQYF. The rearrangement joins TRBV27 to TRBJ2-3, with D perhaps TRBD1 or TRBD2 (5 bases each). CDR3 length equals 14 residues. V lost 6 bases and J lost 9, with 19 bases in between. Germline CDR1 MNHEY, CDR2 SMNVEV (reference sequence).